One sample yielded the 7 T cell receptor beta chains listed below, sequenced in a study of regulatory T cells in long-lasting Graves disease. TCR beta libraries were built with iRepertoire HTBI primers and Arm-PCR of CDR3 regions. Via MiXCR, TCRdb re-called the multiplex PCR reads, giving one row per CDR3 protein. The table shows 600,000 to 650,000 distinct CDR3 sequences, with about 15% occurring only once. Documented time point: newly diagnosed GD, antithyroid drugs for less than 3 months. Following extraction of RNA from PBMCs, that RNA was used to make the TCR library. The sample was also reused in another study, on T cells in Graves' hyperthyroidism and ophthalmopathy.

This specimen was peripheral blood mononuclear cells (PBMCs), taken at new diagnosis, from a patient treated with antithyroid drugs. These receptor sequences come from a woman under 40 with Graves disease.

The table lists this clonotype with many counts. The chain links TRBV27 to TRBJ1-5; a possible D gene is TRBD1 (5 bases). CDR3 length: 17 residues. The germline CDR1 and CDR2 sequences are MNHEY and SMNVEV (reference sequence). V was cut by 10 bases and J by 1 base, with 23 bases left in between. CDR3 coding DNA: TGTGCCACCAGCCTTACGCGGGGACTCAAAAGCAATCAGCCCCAGCATTTT. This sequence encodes CATSLTRGLKSNQPQHF.

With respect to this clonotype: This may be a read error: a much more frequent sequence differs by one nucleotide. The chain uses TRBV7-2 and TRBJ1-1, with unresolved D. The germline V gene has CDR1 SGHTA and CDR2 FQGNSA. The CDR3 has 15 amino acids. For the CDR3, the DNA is TGTGTCAGCAGCCCCTCCTCAGGACGAACTCCTGAAGCTTTCTTT. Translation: CVSSPSSGRTPEAFF.

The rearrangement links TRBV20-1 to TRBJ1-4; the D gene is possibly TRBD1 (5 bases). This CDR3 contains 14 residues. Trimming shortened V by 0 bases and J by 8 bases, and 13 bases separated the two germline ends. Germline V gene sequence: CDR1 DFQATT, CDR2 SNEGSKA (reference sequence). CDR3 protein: CSAREIRTNEKLFF. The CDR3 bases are TGCAGTGCTAGAGAAATCCGGACAAACGAAAAACTGTTTTTT.

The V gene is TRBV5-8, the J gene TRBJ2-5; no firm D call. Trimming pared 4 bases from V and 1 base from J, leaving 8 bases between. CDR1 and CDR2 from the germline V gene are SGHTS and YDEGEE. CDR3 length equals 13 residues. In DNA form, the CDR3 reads TGTGCCAGCAGCCCCTGGGGCCAAGAGACCCAGTACTTC. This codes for CASSPWGQETQYF.

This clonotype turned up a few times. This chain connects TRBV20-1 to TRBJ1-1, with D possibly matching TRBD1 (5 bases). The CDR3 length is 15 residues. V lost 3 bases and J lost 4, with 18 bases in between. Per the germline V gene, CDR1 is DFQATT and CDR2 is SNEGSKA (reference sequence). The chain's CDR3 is CSARGPLGGITEAFF. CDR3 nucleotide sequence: TGCAGTGCTAGGGGGCCCCTCGGGGGGATCACTGAAGCTTTCTTT.

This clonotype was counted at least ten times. The CDR3 spells CSATPGQGFFGYTF. The CDR3 DNA sequence: TGCAGTGCTACTCCGGGACAGGGGTTTTTTGGCTACACCTTC. This rearrangement joins TRBV20-1 to TRBJ1-2, with 10 bases fitting TRBD1. Germline values: CDR1 DFQATT, CDR2 SNEGSKA (reference sequence). The V segment lost 4 bases and the J segment 7 bases; nucleotides outside the gene matches: 9. CDR3 size: 14 residues.

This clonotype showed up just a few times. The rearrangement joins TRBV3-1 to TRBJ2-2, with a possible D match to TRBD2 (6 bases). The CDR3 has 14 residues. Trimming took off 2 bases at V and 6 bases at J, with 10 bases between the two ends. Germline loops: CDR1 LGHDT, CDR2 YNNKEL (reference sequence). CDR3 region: CASSQSGPAGELFF. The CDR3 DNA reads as TGTGCCAGCAGCCAAAGCGGGCCGGCCGGGGAGCTGTTTTTT. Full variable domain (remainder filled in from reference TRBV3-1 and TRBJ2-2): DTAVSQTPKYLVTQMGNDKSIKCEQNLGHDTMYWYKQDSKKFLKIMFSYNNKELIINETVPNRFSPKSPDKAHLNLHINSLELGDSAVYFCASSQSGPAGELFFGEGSRLTVL.